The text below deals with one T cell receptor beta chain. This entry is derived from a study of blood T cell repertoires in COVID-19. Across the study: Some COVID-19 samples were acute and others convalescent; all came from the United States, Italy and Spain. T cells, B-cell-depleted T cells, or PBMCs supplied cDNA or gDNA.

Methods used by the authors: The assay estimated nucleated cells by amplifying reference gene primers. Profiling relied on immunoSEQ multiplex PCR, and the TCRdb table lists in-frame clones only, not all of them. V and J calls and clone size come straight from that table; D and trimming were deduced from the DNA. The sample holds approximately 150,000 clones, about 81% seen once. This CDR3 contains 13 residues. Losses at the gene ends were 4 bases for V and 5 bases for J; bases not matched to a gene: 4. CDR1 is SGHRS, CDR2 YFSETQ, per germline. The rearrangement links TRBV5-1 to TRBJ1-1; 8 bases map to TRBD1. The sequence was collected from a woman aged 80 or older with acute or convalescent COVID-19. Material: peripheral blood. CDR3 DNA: TGCGCCAGCAGCAACCGACAGGGGACTGAAGCTTTCTTT. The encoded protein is CASSNRQGTEAFF.